One and the same sample provided the 2 T cell receptor beta chains below, sequenced in a study of T-cell reconstitution after alpha-beta-depleted transplantation in children. As it was prepared, the TCRbeta library received unique molecular identifiers. TCRdb independently ran MiXCR on the PCR reads; one entry per CDR3 protein. The data contain about 980,000 distinct CDR3 sequences, under 30% of them seen just once; the ten biggest clones take up over 25%. The sequencing here drew on PBMCs, mostly from graft donor cells, taken 360 days after TCRalphabeta/CD19-depleted stem cell transplant. The receptors shown here come from a boy under two years old who had a stem cell transplant for SCID, so the T cells may come from the graft donor.

This clonotype was picked up a small number of times. The J gene is TRBJ2-2, the V gene TRBV27; 8 bases fit TRBD1. The ends lost 6 bases at V and 5 bases at J; junction bases unmatched: 11. The CDR3 runs 16 residues. CDR1 is MNHEY, CDR2 SMNVEV, per germline (reference sequence). CDR3 in amino acids: CASSRIGQGWTGELFF. The CDR3 DNA is TGTGCCAGCAGCCGGATCGGACAGGGATGGACCGGGGAGCTGTTTTTT.

The chain joins TRBV25-1 to TRBJ2-2; possible D gene TRBD1, 5 bases. The CDR3 length is 16 residues. The V gene's germline CDR1 is MGHDK and CDR2 SYGVNS. The V and J ends lost 3 bases and 1 base respectively, with 12 bases between them. The CDR3, as DNA: TGTGCCAGCAGTGATCCAGACAGACAGAACACCGGGGAGCTGTTTTTT. Protein product: CASSDPDRQNTGELFF. Filled out from reference TRBV25-1 and TRBJ2-2, the complete variable domain reads EADIYQTPRYLVIGTGKKITLECSQTMGHDKMYWYQQDPGMELHLIHYSYGVNSTEKGDLSSESTVSRIRTEHFPLTLESARPSHTSQYLCASSDPDRQNTGELFFGEGSRLTVL.